Sequencing of this T cell receptor beta chain was carried out in a study of blood T cell repertoires in COVID-19. Overall study: The samples span acute and convalescent COVID-19 from the United States, Italy and Spain. PBMCs, B-cell-depleted T cells, or T cells provided the cDNA or gDNA that made up the material.

The CDR3 runs to 15 residues. Germline V lookup: CDR1 KGHSH, CDR2 LQKENI. The V end was cut by 0 bases, the J end by 7 bases, with 16 bases between. As processed by the authors: Scientists estimated how many nucleated cells there were by amplifying reference gene primers. Measured with immunoSEQ multiplex PCR; TCRdb has only the in-frame clones, and not every one. That table gives V, J and clone size, and the DNA gave D and trimming. The sample lists about 150,000 clones, 84% seen once, with approximately 14% in the top ten. The sequencing sample was made of peripheral blood. This receptor was taken from a man between 18 and 35 years old with active or convalescent COVID-19. The chain uses TRBV18 and TRBJ2-7, with D possibly TRBD2 on 7 matching bases. The chain's CDR3 is CASSPPGGPLREQYF. CDR3 nucleotide sequence: TGTGCCAGCTCACCACCGGGGGGGCCGTTGAGGGAGCAGTACTTC.